This T cell receptor (beta chain) is drawn from a study of cytomegalovirus exposure and HLA in healthy donors. Study background: The early release's HLA-typed donors yielded some 85 million unique TCRs.

V lost 5 bases, J lost 2 bases, and 6 bases stayed unmatched. There are 14 residues in the CDR3. Germline CDR1 reads SGHVS; CDR2 reads FQNEAQ. With respect to this clone: No antigen is known for it.

Study-level findings and limits: Published work reported that the classifier diagnosed cytomegalovirus status with high specificity and sensitivity. When a later analysis compared HLA-associated TCR beta chains with equally common others, the HLA-associated chains turned out to be more clonally expanded and to have lower generation probabilities. Researchers reported that a few CMV-associated chains were confirmed in vitro as CMV antigen-specific.

Researchers ran the PCR with 60 Vbeta and 13 Jbeta primers. TCRdb's copy holds only in-frame clones and misses some; the assay was immunoSEQ multiplex PCR. The profile shows approximately 150,000 clones, 82% of them singletons. Sequencing used PBMCs. This receptor was obtained from a man between 18 and 29 years old in good health and CMV-seropositive. This rearrangement joins TRBV7-8 to TRBJ2-7, with 7 bases fitting TRBD1. Here the CDR3 DNA reads TGTGCCAGCAGCCTCCCGGGACAGCCCTACGAGCAGTACTTC. Translated, it gives CASSLPGQPYEQYF.